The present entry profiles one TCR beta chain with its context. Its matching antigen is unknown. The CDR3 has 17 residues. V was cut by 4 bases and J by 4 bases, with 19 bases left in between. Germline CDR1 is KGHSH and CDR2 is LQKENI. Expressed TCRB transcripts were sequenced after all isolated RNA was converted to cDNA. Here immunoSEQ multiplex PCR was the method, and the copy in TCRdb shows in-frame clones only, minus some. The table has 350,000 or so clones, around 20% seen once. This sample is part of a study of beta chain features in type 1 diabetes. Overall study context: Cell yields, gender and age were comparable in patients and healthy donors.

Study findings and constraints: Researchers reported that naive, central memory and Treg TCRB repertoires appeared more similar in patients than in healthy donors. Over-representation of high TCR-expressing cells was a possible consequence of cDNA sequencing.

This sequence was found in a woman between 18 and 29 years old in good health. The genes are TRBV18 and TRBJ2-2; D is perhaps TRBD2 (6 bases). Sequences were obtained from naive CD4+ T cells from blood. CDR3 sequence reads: CASSLGTVRGGTGELFF. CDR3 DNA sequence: TGTGCCAGCTCACTGGGGACCGTGAGGGGAGGCACCGGGGAGCTGTTTTTT.